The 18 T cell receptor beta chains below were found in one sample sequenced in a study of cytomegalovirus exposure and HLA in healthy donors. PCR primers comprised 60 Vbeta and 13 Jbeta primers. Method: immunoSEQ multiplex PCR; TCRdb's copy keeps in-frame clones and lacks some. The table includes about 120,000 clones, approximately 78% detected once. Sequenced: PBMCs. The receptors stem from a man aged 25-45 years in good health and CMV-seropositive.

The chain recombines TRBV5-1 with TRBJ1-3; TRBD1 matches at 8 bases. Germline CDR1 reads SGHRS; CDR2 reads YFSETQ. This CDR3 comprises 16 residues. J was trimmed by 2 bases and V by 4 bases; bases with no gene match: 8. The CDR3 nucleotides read TGCGCCAGCAGCCCCACTATGACAGGGGCTGGAAACACCATATATTTT. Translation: CASSPTMTGAGNTIYF.

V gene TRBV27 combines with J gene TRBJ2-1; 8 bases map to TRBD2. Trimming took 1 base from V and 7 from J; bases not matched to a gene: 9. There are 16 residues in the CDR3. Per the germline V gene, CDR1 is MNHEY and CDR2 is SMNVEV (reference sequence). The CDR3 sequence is CASSLFSGGATNEQFF. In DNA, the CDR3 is TGTGCCAGCAGTTTATTCTCCGGGGGGGCCACAAATGAGCAGTTCTTC.

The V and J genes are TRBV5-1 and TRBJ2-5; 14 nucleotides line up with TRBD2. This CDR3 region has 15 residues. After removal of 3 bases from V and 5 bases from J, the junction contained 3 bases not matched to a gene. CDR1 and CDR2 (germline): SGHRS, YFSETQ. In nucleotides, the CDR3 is TGCGCCAGCAGCTGGGGACTAGCGGGAGATGAGACCCAGTACTTC. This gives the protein CASSWGLAGDETQYF.

For the CDR3, the DNA is TGTGCCAGCAGCTTCGAACAGGGGCACTATGGCTACACCTTC. Translation: CASSFEQGHYGYTF. This chain uses TRBV11-3 with TRBJ1-2; 7 nucleotides match TRBD1. The CDR3 has 14 residues. J lost 3 bases, V lost 3 bases, and 4 bases had no gene match. Germline CDR1 is SGHNT and CDR2 is YENEEA.

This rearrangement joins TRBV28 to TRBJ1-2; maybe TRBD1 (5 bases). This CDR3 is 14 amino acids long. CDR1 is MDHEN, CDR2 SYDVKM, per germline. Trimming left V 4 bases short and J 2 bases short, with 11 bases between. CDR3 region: CASSSQTGNYGYTF. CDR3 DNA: TGTGCCAGCAGTTCCCAAACAGGAAACTATGGCTACACCTTC.

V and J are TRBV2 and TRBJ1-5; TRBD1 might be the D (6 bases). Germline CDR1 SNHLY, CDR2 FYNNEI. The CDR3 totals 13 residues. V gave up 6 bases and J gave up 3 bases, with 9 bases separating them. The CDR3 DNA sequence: TGTGCCAGCAGCCGGGACAACAATCAGCCCCAGCATTTT. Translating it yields CASSRDNNQPQHF.

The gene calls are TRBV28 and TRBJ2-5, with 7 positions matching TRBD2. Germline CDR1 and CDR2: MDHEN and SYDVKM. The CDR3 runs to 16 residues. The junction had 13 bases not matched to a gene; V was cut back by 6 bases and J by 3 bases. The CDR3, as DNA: TGTGCCAGCAGCCGCTGGGGAGCGGGGAAAGAAGAGACCCAGTACTTC. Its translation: CASSRWGAGKEETQYF. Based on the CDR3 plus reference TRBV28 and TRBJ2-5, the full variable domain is DVKVTQSSRYLVKRTGEKVFLECVQDMDHENMFWYRQDPGLGLRLIYFSYDVKMKEKGDIPEGYSVSREKKERFSLILESASTNQTSMYLCASSRWGAGKEETQYFGPGTRLLVL.

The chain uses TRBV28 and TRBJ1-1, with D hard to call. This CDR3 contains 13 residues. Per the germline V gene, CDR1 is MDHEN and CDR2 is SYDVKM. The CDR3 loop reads CGARGGEGTEAFF. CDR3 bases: TGTGGGGCCCGGGGAGGTGAGGGCACTGAAGCTTTCTTT.

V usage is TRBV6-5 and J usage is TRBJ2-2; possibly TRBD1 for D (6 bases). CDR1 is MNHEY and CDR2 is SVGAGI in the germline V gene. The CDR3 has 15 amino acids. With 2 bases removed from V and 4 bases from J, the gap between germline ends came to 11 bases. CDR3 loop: CASSYREGGTGELFF. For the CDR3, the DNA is TGTGCCAGCAGTTACAGGGAAGGGGGCACCGGGGAGCTGTTTTTT.

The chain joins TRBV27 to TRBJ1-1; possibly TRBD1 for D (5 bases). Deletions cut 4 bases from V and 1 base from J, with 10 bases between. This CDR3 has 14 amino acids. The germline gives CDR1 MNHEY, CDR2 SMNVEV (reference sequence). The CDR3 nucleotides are TGTGCCAGCAGTTGGGGCAGGGAGAACACTGAAGCTTTCTTT. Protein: CASSWGRENTEAFF.

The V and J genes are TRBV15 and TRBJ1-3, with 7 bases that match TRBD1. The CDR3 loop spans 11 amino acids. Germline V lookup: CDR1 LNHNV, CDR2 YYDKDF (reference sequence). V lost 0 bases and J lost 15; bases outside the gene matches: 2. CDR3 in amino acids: CATSREGQRYF. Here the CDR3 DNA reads TGTGCCACCAGCAGAGAGGGACAGAGATATTTT.

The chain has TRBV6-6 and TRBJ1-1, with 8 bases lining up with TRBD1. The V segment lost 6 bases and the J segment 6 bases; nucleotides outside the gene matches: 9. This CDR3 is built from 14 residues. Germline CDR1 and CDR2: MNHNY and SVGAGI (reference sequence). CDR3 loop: CASSPRGLDPEAFF. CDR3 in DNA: TGTGCCAGCAGCCCCAGGGGGCTGGATCCTGAAGCTTTCTTT.

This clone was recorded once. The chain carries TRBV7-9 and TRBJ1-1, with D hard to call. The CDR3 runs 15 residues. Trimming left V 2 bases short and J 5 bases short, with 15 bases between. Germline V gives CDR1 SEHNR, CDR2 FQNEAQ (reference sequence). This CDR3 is CASSLFLGGRTEAFF. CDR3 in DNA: TGTGCCAGCAGCTTATTTCTCGGCGGGAGGACTGAAGCTTTCTTT.

The CDR3 region is CASSLERTGELFF. The CDR3, as DNA: TGTGCCAGCAGCTTGGAGCGGACCGGGGAGCTGTTTTTT. The chain carries TRBV5-4 and TRBJ2-2; D possibly corresponds to TRBD2 (5 bases). Germline assignment: CDR1 SGHNT and CDR2 YYREEE (reference sequence). CDR3 length: 13 amino acids. Trimming shortened V by 0 bases and J by 5 bases, and 5 bases separated the two germline ends.

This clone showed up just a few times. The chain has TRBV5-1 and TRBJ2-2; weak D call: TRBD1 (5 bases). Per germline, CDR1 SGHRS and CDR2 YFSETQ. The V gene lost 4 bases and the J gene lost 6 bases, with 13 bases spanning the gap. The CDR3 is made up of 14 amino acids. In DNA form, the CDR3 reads TGCGCCAGCAGCAAAACACAGGTCCCCGGGGAGCTGTTTTTT. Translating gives CASSKTQVPGELFF.

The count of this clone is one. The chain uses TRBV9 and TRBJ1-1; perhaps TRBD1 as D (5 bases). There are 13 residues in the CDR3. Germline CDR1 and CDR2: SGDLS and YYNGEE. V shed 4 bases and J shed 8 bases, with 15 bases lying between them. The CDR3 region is CASSSRGGVEAFF. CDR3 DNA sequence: TGTGCCAGCAGCTCCCGGGGGGGGGTGGAAGCTTTCTTT.

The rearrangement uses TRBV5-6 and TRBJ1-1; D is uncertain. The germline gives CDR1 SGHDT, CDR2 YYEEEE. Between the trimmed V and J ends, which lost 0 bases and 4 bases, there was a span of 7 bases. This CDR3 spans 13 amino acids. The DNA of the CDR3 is TGTGCCAGCAGCTTGGTAGTTACCACTGAAGCTTTCTTT. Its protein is CASSLVVTTEAFF.

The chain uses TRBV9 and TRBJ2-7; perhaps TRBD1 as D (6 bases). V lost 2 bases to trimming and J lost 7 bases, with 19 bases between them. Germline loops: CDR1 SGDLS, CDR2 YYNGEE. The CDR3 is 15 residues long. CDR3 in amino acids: CASSVTDSPSREQYF. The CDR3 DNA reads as TGTGCCAGCAGCGTTACGGACAGCCCTTCGCGAGAGCAGTACTTC.